The clone carrying this T cell receptor beta chain occurred once. Its matching antigen is unknown. This sample is drawn from a study of T-cell memory formation after mild COVID-19. Study outcomes and limitations: Whereas later expanders leaned CD4+, clones contracting day 15 to 85 showed a balanced CD4/CD8 makeup. What remained unconfirmed was the SARS-CoV-2 specificity of second-wave clones peaking on day 37. Within pre-infection memory, some responding clones were found, suggesting cross-reactive memory joined. Contracting CD4+ clones sat mainly in CM and EM; CD8+ in EMRA.

TCRdb processed the 5' RACE reads anew with MiXCR; each CDR3 protein has one entry. The repertoire includes 450,000 or so distinct CDR3 sequences, 20% of them detected once, and 7.5% to 9.5% sits in the top ten. The CDR3 extends over 16 amino acids. The origin of this receptor is an adult woman who had mild COVID-19 (a few samples of this study predate the infection). Cell type and time point are not known. The sequenced material came from PBMCs or a T cell subset sorted from them (not recorded which). V is TRBV21-1 and J is TRBJ2-3; the table's D gene call, TRBD1, was not cross checked with the DNA. TRBV21-1 is labeled a pseudogene. The CDR3 loop is CASRICPRENTDTQYF. Written as DNA, the CDR3 is TGTGCCAGCAGAATCTGTCCGCGGGAGAACACAGATACGCAGTATTTT.